The present T cell receptor (beta chain) was sequenced within a study of blood T cell repertoires in COVID-19. As for the study in general: Sample material is recorded as cDNA or gDNA derived from T cells, B-cell-depleted T cells, or PBMCs.

In the authors' workflow: Amplified reference gene primers provided the basis for estimating nucleated cell counts. Assay used: immunoSEQ multiplex PCR; TCRdb lists only in-frame clones, some missing. V and J calls and clone size are those listed in that table; D and trimming were worked out from the DNA. The sample consists of 80,000 to 100,000 clones, roughly 80% of them appearing once. This clone turned up a few times. This CDR3 has 13 amino acids. CDR1 is MNHEY, CDR2 SVGAGI, per germline. The ends were cut back, 7 bases at V and 3 bases at J, with 9 bases in the middle. The origin of this receptor is a man in his 60s with acute or convalescent COVID-19. The sequencing sample was made of peripheral blood. The chain uses TRBV6-5 and TRBJ2-2; D not resolved. CDR3 in amino acids: CASTLGYTGELFF. CDR3 sequence (DNA): TGTGCCAGCACTCTAGGATACACCGGGGAGCTGTTTTTT.